This T cell receptor beta chain was found in a study of OX40 agonist ivuxolimab in advanced cancers. As for the study in general: Partial responses were recorded for three patients, including one with hepatocellular carcinoma and two with cutaneous melanoma. The study, taken as a whole, reports: Averaging showed that CD8+ T cells had more expanded clones than CD4+ did. The authors also found low normalized T-cell clonal expansion in some nonresponders.

Remarks on this clone: What it binds is not known.

V gave up 3 bases and J gave up 7 bases, with 14 bases separating them. This CDR3 comprises 13 residues. Germline CDR1 SGHRS, CDR2 YFSETQ. Clones were read by immunoSEQ multiplex PCR, and TCRdb kept only the in-frame ones, dropping some. This sample carries around 78,000 clones, 87% of them seen once, and the ten largest clones take just under 0.25%. The sampling schedule covered blood at baseline, cycle 4 day 1, and cycle 7 day 1. This clonotype was sampled from an adult with an advanced solid tumor such as melanoma, head and neck, liver or kidney cancer. The chain uses TRBV5-1 and TRBJ2-7; a weak D match, TRBD2 (6 bases). The sequencing here drew on CD4+ or CD8+ T cells sorted from blood, taken in a trial of the OX40 agonist ivuxolimab. As DNA, the CDR3 is TGCGCCAGCAGCTACGGGAGTTCGGGGGAGCAGTACTTC. Translation: CASSYGSSGEQYF.